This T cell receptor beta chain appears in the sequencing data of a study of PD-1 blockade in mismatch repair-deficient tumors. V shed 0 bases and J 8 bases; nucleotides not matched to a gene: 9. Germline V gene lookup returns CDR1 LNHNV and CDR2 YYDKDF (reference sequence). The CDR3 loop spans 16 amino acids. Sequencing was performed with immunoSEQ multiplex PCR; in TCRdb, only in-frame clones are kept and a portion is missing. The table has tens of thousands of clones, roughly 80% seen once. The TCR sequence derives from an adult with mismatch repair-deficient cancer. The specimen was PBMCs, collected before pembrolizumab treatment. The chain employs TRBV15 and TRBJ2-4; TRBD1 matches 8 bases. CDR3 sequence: CATSRENDRGVDIQYF. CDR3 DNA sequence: TGTGCCACCAGCAGAGAGAATGACAGGGGAGTTGACATTCAGTACTTC.